This T cell receptor beta chain came from a study of siplizumab effects on memory and regulatory T cells (dated by TCRdb to between 2018 and 2021). For context, the study as a whole: The study examined how the anti-CD2 antibody siplizumab affects alloreactive T-cell subsets in allogeneic mixed lymphocyte reactions built from human PBMCs. General study outcomes and caveats: The cumulative frequency of alloreactive sequences traceable to unstimulated CD4+ memory T cells was significantly reduced by siplizumab. Unstimulated naive T cells appeared to be more diverse than memory T cells, and naive cells seemed to make a substantial contribution to the alloresponse. About 80-96% of proliferating CD4+ or CD8+ clones could not be given a naive or memory phenotype. Whether proliferating Tregs from siplizumab cultures were suppressive was not functionally confirmed. Because sequences below about 10^-5 frequency were poorly captured, only a minor fraction of alloreactive clones could be mapped to unstimulated subsets. Among mappable alloreactive CD4+ clones, an average Treg-derived fraction of about 69% was observed with siplizumab, compared with 26.9% in control reactions.

Including cysteine and phenylalanine, the CDR3 has 15 amino acids. The kept DNA is CDR3 alone, 45 bases in frame from the first base. The germline V gene (reference sequence) supplies CDR1 LNHNV and CDR2 YYDKDF. Trimming removed 1 base from V and 2 bases from J, leaving 11 bases between the germline ends. Sorted unstimulated T cells and proliferating T cells recovered from mixed lymphocyte reactions were subjected to TCRbeta CDR3 sequencing. Fresh whole blood from ten HLA-typed healthy donors was used as the source from which PBMCs were isolated. Unstimulated CD4+ non-regulatory T cells were FACS-sorted to map the origin of alloreactive clones. Library generation was performed with the immunoSEQ multiplex PCR assay. Around 92,000 TCR templates per sample were assayed by the deep sequencing platform. Genomic DNA extracted from sorted T cells was the material used for TCRbeta CDR3 sequencing. The study's own analysis went as follows. The R programming language was used for clonal analysis of TCRbeta CDR3 data. Unstimulated samples were compared with post-reaction CFSE-low samples to define alloreactive CD4+ and CD8+ clones. Alloreactive CD4+ clones were assigned to regulatory or non-regulatory origin by matching sequences to sorted unstimulated Treg and non-Treg repertoires. The source is immuneACCESS, and TCRdb retained only in-frame sequences with V and J called. Part of the clones is not carried over; for the studies checked, unresolved V genes explain less than half of this, and the remainder is unexplained. That table is the source of V, J and clone size, and D and trimming were worked out from the DNA. This sample gives 90,000 to 150,000 clones in total; 90% to 95% of them show up just once. The ten biggest clones cover roughly 0.16% of the sample.

Details on this clone: Its antigen specificity is not known. Per-base quality was not reported, and no clone a single base away is much larger than it.

Here the chain combines TRBV15 and TRBJ2-5; a weak D assignment points to TRBD2 (5 bases agree). The receptor was derived from a human donor in good health. The sample consisted of non-Treg CD4+ T cells sorted from blood. This specimen's cell subset or site label, interpreted: FACS-sorted unstimulated CD4+ non-regulatory T cells. The CDR3 amino acid sequence is: CATSRVGAEQETQYF. DNA sequence: TGTGCCACCAGCAGAGTCGGAGCGGAACAAGAGACCCAGTACTTC.